Here is one T cell receptor beta chain with its context. This specimen comes from a study of blood T cell repertoires in COVID-19. Study-wide background: T cells, B-cell-depleted T cells, or PBMCs provided the cDNA or gDNA that served as material.

Trimming took off 4 bases at V and 9 bases at J, with 10 bases between the two ends. CDR3 length equals 11 residues. Germline CDR1 DFQATT, CDR2 SNEGSKA (reference sequence). Original data processing: Nucleated cell number was recorded as an estimate derived from reference gene primer amplification. Generated by immunoSEQ multiplex PCR, the TCRdb table keeps only in-frame clones and is missing some. That table is the source of V, J and clone size, and D and trimming were worked out from the DNA. The sample has about 74,000 clones; roughly 84% are singletons. This TCR was sampled from a woman older than 75 with active or convalescent COVID-19. What was sequenced was peripheral blood. This chain uses TRBV20-1 with TRBJ2-1; D is unresolved. CDR3: CSATRVGEQFF. CDR3 nucleotide sequence: TGCAGTGCTACCCGGGTTGGTGAGCAGTTCTTC.